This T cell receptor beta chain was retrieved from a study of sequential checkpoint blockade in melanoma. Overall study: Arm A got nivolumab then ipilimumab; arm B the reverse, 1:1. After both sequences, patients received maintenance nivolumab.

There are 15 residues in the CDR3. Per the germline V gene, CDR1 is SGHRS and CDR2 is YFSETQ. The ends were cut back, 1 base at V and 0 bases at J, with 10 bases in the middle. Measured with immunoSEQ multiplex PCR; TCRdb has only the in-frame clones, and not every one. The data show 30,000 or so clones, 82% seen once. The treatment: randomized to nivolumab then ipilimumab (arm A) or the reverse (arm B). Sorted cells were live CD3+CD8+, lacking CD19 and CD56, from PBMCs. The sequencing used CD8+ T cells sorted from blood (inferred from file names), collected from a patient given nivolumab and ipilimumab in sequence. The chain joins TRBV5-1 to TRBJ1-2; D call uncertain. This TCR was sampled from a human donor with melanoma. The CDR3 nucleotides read TGCGCCAGCAGCTTGTTGGCAGTAACTAACTATGGCTACACCTTC. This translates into CASSLLAVTNYGYTF. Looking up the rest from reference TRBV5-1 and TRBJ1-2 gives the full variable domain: KAGVTQTPRYLIKTRGQQVTLSCSPISGHRSVSWYQQTPGQGLQFLFEYFSETQRNKGNFPGRFSGRQFSNSRSEMNVSTLELGDSALYLCASSLLAVTNYGYTFGSGTRLTVV.